Following are 23 T cell receptor beta chains from one sample sequenced in a study of molecular identifiers for immune sequencing clone quantification. TCRdb reprocessed the PCR reads via MiXCR and lists one record per CDR3 protein. Of about 40,000 distinct CDR3 sequences in the sample, under 20% were seen once. The sequencing input was naive CD8+ T cells from blood, with Jurkat cell RNA spiked in. Subset meaning: FACS-sorted CD8+CD4-CCR7+CD45RA+ naive T cells. All receptors derive from a human donor in good health. Some libraries in this study had Jurkat cell RNA spiked in.

As concerns this clonotype: Given a much more abundant clone one base away, this may be a read error. The gene calls are TRBV28 and TRBJ2-4; 12 bases agree with TRBD2. Germline V lookup: CDR1 MDHEN, CDR2 SYDVKM. CDR3 length equals 16 residues. CDR3 sequence reads: CASSSPLAGGKNSQYF. CDR3 nucleotide sequence: TGTGCCAGCAGTTCCCCACTAGCGGGAGGCAAAAACAGTCAGTACTTC.

The rearrangement uses TRBV20-1 and TRBJ2-1, with D unclear. Germline V gene sequence: CDR1 DFQATT, CDR2 SNEGSKA (reference sequence). The CDR3 is 16 residues long. The ends were cut back, 1 base at V and 1 base at J, with 14 bases in the middle. In DNA form, the CDR3 reads TGCAGTGCTAGAGGTCTCGCGGTTGAGTCCTACAATGAGCAGTTCTTC. This translates into CSARGLAVESYNEQFF.

This chain connects TRBV7-6 to TRBJ2-7, with 9 bases identical to TRBD2. Germline trimming cut 5 bases from V and 2 bases from J; bases unmatched to any gene: 16. The CDR3 covers 18 residues. CDR1 is SGHVS, CDR2 FNYEAQ, per germline. The CDR3 sequence is CASSLGTSLPPGTYEQYF. The CDR3 DNA follows: TGTGCCAGCAGCCTGGGGACTAGCTTACCCCCTGGCACCTACGAGCAGTACTTC.

This clonotype came up once. This chain links TRBV27 with TRBJ1-5; D is unresolved. The germline gives CDR1 MNHEY, CDR2 SMNVEV (reference sequence). The germline V and J ends were trimmed by 6 bases and 0 bases, with 9 bases remaining between them. The CDR3 runs 14 residues. CDR3 sequence (DNA): TGTGCCAGCAGCCCGATTTATAGCAATCAGCCCCAGCATTTT. Its protein product is CASSPIYSNQPQHF.

As concerns this clonotype: At one boundary the junction diverges from the germline segment, which might be a read error. The V call is TRBV4-3, the J call TRBJ2-3; D is possibly TRBD1 or TRBD2 (5 bases each). The CDR3 spans 15 residues. Germline V gives CDR1 LGHNA, CDR2 YSLEER. The CDR3 region is CTSSLNAGTTDTQYF. In nucleotides, the CDR3 is TGCACCAGCAGCCTCAACGCAGGGACCACAGATACGCAGTATTTT.

In its sample, this clonotype was seen many times. V and J are TRBV11-2 and TRBJ2-5, with 7 bases lining up with TRBD2. CDR1 and CDR2 (germline): SGHAT, FQNNGV. This CDR3 contains 14 residues. With 4 bases clipped from V and 5 bases from J, the junction kept 7 bases outside the gene matches. The CDR3 DNA sequence: TGTGCCAGCAGCTCGGGAGGAGGGGATGAGACCCAGTACTTC. Its protein product is CASSSGGGDETQYF.

This clonotype was counted ten times or more. Here the CDR3 reads CASRRDPGEPGETQYF. CDR3 coding DNA: TGTGCCAGCAGGCGTGACCCGGGAGAACCGGGGGAGACCCAGTACTTC. This chain connects TRBV6-5 to TRBJ2-5; D is perhaps TRBD2 (6 bases). Trimming pared 6 bases from V and 5 bases from J, leaving 22 bases between. This CDR3 region has 16 residues. CDR1 MNHEY and CDR2 SVGAGI come from the germline V gene.

Remarks on this clonotype: Since a much larger clone is just one base distant, this may be a read error. The chain couples TRBV28 to TRBJ2-4, with 7 bases aligning to TRBD1. Germline V gives CDR1 MDHEN, CDR2 SYDVKM. This CDR3 comprises 13 residues. The V gene end was trimmed by 8 bases and the J gene end by 12 bases; junction bases not matched to a gene: 13. The CDR3 coding sequence is TGTGCCAGCGAACAGGATACAGGGGACACTCAGTACTTC. The encoded protein is CASEQDTGDTQYF.

This clonotype was seen many times. This chain joins TRBV2 and TRBJ2-5; TRBD1 matches at 7 bases. Germline trimming cut 6 bases from V and 2 bases from J; bases unmatched to any gene: 6. CDR3 length: 14 residues. In germline, CDR1 is SNHLY, CDR2 FYNNEI. CDR3 region: CASRDWTGQETQYF. CDR3 DNA sequence: TGTGCCAGCAGGGACTGGACAGGACAAGAGACCCAGTACTTC.

This clonotype was counted many times. The chain joins TRBV4-2 to TRBJ2-7; D remains ambiguous. The CDR3 is made up of 15 amino acids. In germline, CDR1 is LGHNA, CDR2 YNFKEQ. With 0 bases removed from V and 8 bases from J, the gap between germline ends came to 17 bases. Here the CDR3 reads CASSQDILIPTQQYF. The CDR3 DNA reads as TGTGCCAGCAGCCAAGATATATTGATTCCGACCCAGCAGTACTTC.

This clonotype came up many times. This chain connects TRBV6-5 to TRBJ2-5; D not certain. This CDR3 has 14 residues. The ends were cut back, 2 bases at V and 5 bases at J, with 12 bases in the middle. Germline values: CDR1 MNHEY, CDR2 SVGAGI. CDR3 DNA: TGTGCCAGCAGTTACCTCGGGCTCGGGGAGACCCAGTACTTC. It translates to CASSYLGLGETQYF.

V and J are TRBV9 and TRBJ2-6; 11 bases map to TRBD1. After removal of 0 bases from V and 8 bases from J, the junction contained 1 base not matched to a gene. The length of the CDR3 is 15 residues. In germline, CDR1 is SGDLS, CDR2 YYNGEE. The CDR3 bases are TGTGCCAGCAGCGTAGGGACAGGGGGCACCAACGTCCTGACTTTC. This codes for CASSVGTGGTNVLTF. Drawing the rest from reference TRBV9 and TRBJ2-6, the complete variable domain is DSGVTQTPKHLITATGQRVTLRCSPRSGDLSVYWYQQSLDQGLQFLIQYYNGEERAKGNILERFSAQQFPDLHSELNLSSLELGDSALYFCASSVGTGGTNVLTFGAGSRLTVL.

This clonotype was recorded many times. In DNA, the CDR3 is TGCAGCGTAGAACTAGCGGGAAGCCAAGAGACCCAGTACTTC. This sequence encodes CSVELAGSQETQYF. This chain links TRBV29-1 with TRBJ2-5; 10 bases are shared with TRBD2. Losses at the gene ends were 6 bases for V and 1 base for J; bases not matched to a gene: 5. Looked up from germline, CDR1 is SQVTM and CDR2 is ANQGSEA. This CDR3 has 14 amino acids.

The chain is built from TRBV9 and TRBJ2-3, with D perhaps matching TRBD1 (5 bases). V was pared by 3 bases and J by 3 bases, with 5 bases between. This CDR3 is built from 12 residues. CDR1 SGDLS and CDR2 YYNGEE come from the germline V gene. CDR3 coding DNA: TGTGCCAGCAGCGGACAGACAGATACGCAGTATTTT. Protein: CASSGQTDTQYF.

This clonotype came up many times. This rearrangement joins TRBV3-1 to TRBJ1-5; D is perhaps TRBD1 (5 bases). Germline V gives CDR1 LGHDT, CDR2 YNNKEL (reference sequence). The CDR3 consists of 16 residues. Trimming took 3 bases from V and 0 from J, leaving 12 bases between them. The CDR3 DNA reads TGTGCCAGCAGCCACGGTCGGGGACTTAGCAATCAGCCCCAGCATTTT. Translation: CASSHGRGLSNQPQHF. The variable domain in full, with the rest retrieved from reference TRBV3-1 and TRBJ1-5, is DTAVSQTPKYLVTQMGNDKSIKCEQNLGHDTMYWYKQDSKKFLKIMFSYNNKELIINETVPNRFSPKSPDKAHLNLHINSLELGDSAVYFCASSHGRGLSNQPQHFGDGTRLSIL.

This clonotype was detected only a few times. V is TRBV2 and J is TRBJ2-3; D is ambiguous. Germline CDR1 SNHLY, CDR2 FYNNEI. V was pared by 6 bases and J by 4 bases, with 5 bases between. The CDR3 runs 11 residues. CDR3 residues: CASRSADTQYF. Written as DNA, the CDR3 is TGTGCCAGCAGAAGTGCAGATACGCAGTATTTT.

This clonotype was found many times. The V call is TRBV7-8, the J call TRBJ1-4, with a tentative D call TRBD1 (5 bases). Deletions cut 6 bases from V and 8 bases from J, with 13 bases between. Germline lookup yields CDR1 SGHVS and CDR2 FQNEAQ. CDR3 length: 13 amino acids. CDR3 residues: CASSRGPGEKLFF. In DNA form, the CDR3 reads TGTGCCAGCAGTAGGGGACCCGGGGAAAAACTGTTTTTT. The full variable domain, rest sourced from reference TRBV7-8 and TRBJ1-4, is GAGVSQSPRYKVAKRGQDVALRCDPISGHVSLFWYQQALGQGPEFLTYFQNEAQLDKSGLPSDRFFAERPEGSVSTLKIQRTQQEDSAVYLCASSRGPGEKLFFGSGTQLSVL.

Comment on this clonotype: Germline and junction disagree at one end, which may indicate a read error. The J gene is TRBJ2-5, the V gene TRBV12-3 or TRBV12-4; D is tentatively TRBD1 or TRBD2 (6 bases each). The CDR3 has 15 amino acids. The CDR3 DNA follows: TGTGTCAGCAGCCGGAGGGGGGCTCGGGGAGAGACCCAGTACTTC. It codes for CVSSRRGARGETQYF.

The chain couples TRBV28 to TRBJ2-1, with D perhaps matching TRBD2 (5 bases). CDR1 and CDR2 from the germline V gene are MDHEN and SYDVKM. Trimming removed 3 bases at V and 6 bases at J, with 12 bases between. CDR3 size: 14 residues. CDR3 DNA sequence: TGTGCCAGCAGTTTTAGGAGGCTTGGCAATGAGCAGTTCTTC. Protein product: CASSFRRLGNEQFF.

This clonotype was counted ten times or more. The CDR3 DNA reads as TGCAGCGTGAGGACAGGGACTAGCGGTCTCTCCTACGAGCAGTACTTC. This encodes CSVRTGTSGLSYEQYF. The rearrangement links TRBV29-1 to TRBJ2-7; TRBD2 aligns across 11 bases. In germline, CDR1 is SQVTM, CDR2 ANQGSEA. The length of the CDR3 is 16 residues. The V and J ends lost 6 bases and 0 bases, in that order; junction bases with no gene match: 10.

Worth noting for this clonotype: At one end, the junction sequence differs from germline, possibly due to a read error. This sequence joins TRBV12-3 or TRBV12-4 and TRBJ2-3; perhaps TRBD2 as D (5 bases). The CDR3 contains 12 residues. The DNA of the CDR3 is TGTGTCAGCACCGAGGGCCCAGATACGCAGTATTTT. Its protein is CVSTEGPDTQYF.

V and J are TRBV29-1 and TRBJ2-7; 9 nucleotides agree with TRBD1. V gave up 2 bases and J gave up 4 bases; unmatched junction bases: 3. Germline CDR1 is SQVTM and CDR2 is ANQGSEA. The CDR3 length is 13 residues. DNA for the CDR3: TGCAGCGTTGAAACAGGGGGCGATTACGAGCAGTACTTC. Translated, it gives CSVETGGDYEQYF.

This clonotype was recorded many times. The chain combines TRBV3-1 with TRBJ1-1; the match to TRBD1 covers 7 bases. J gave up 4 bases and V 8 bases, and 4 bases lay outside the gene matches. Germline CDR1 LGHDT, CDR2 YNNKEL (reference sequence). The CDR3 covers 12 residues. CDR3 sequence (DNA): TGTGCCAGCGGGGACAGATCCACTGAAGCTTTCTTT. Translation gives CASGDRSTEAFF.